This TCR beta chain emerged from a study of blood T cell repertoires in COVID-19. Background on the study: Whether acute or convalescent, the COVID-19 samples came from the United States, Italy and Spain. PBMCs, B-cell-depleted T cells, or T cells were the source of the cDNA or gDNA that made up the material.

In the authors' methods: Estimated nucleated cell counts came from reference gene primer amplification. The repertoire was sequenced with immunoSEQ multiplex PCR; TCRdb's copy has only in-frame clones and lacks some. That table is the source of V, J and clone size, and D and trimming were worked out from the DNA. The sample comprises approximately 93,000 clones, 80% to 90% of which are singletons, and more than 0.95% rests with the top ten. This clone was seen only once. Germline V CDR1 and CDR2: MNHEY, SMNVEV (reference sequence). V trimming: 6 bases; J trimming: 2 bases; junction bases outside the gene matches: 9. This CDR3 has 16 amino acids.

This receptor was identified in a human donor in a cohort sampled during active COVID-19. This rearrangement joins TRBV27 to TRBJ2-1; 8 nucleotides align to TRBD1. Sequencing input: peripheral blood. CDR3: CASRPTGGPTYNEQFF. As DNA, the CDR3 is TGTGCCAGCAGGCCCACAGGGGGGCCAACCTACAATGAGCAGTTCTTC.